These 16 T cell receptor beta chains were all obtained from the same sample, sequenced in a study of response to subunit inactivated influenza vaccine. TCRdb used MiXCR to reprocess the RT-PCR reads, holding one entry per CDR3 protein. The sample lists over 800,000 distinct CDR3 sequences; 21% were seen once. The input for sequencing was PBMCs from blood, taken 5 days after vaccination. The source of these receptors is a man aged 50 to 60 who received an inactivated influenza vaccine.

Only a few counts were recorded for this clonotype. This chain joins TRBV10-3 and TRBJ1-1; D remains ambiguous. From germline, CDR1 is ENHRY and CDR2 SYGVKD. Trimming cost V 0 bases and J 5 bases, with 13 bases left between them. This CDR3 comprises 15 residues. The CDR3 region is CAISESPGSGTEAFF. The CDR3, as DNA: TGTGCCATCAGTGAGTCGCCCGGAAGCGGGACTGAAGCTTTCTTT.

The chain joins TRBV14 to TRBJ2-1; D is unclear. Germline V gene lookup returns CDR1 SGHDN and CDR2 FVKESK. CDR3 length equals 14 residues. Trimming took off 3 bases at V and 8 bases at J, with 14 bases between the two ends. The DNA of the CDR3 is TGTGCCAGCAGCCAGTCTCTCGGGTTCGATGAGCAGTTCTTC. Its protein product is CASSQSLGFDEQFF.

In this sample, this clonotype turned up a few times. J is TRBJ2-5 and V is TRBV4-2; D is uncertain. Germline loops: CDR1 LGHNA, CDR2 YNFKEQ. V was pared by 1 base and J by 1 base, with 10 bases between. CDR3 size: 15 residues. The CDR3 DNA reads as TGTGCCAGCAGCCAAGTGATAGGCGTCCAAGAGACCCAGTACTTC. It translates to CASSQVIGVQETQYF.

V is TRBV5-1 and J is TRBJ1-1, with D possibly matching TRBD1 (5 bases). V lost 5 bases and J lost 4, with 12 bases in between. Germline CDR1 SGHRS, CDR2 YFSETQ. This CDR3 has 13 amino acids. CDR3 residues: CASREQAGTEAFF. CDR3 DNA: TGCGCCAGCAGAGAACAGGCGGGCACTGAAGCTTTCTTT.

The chain has TRBV20-1 and TRBJ2-7; D unresolved. Germline V CDR1 and CDR2: DFQATT, SNEGSKA (reference sequence). This CDR3 contains 14 residues. Trimming took 5 bases from V and 0 from J, leaving 14 bases between them. CDR3 protein: CSAPRKGYSYEQYF. The DNA of the CDR3 is TGCAGTGCTCCCCGGAAGGGATACTCCTACGAGCAGTACTTC.

The genes are TRBV6-1 and TRBJ2-3, with TRBD2 matching 11 bases. The length of the CDR3 is 16 residues. Unmatched junction bases numbered 4, after V lost 3 bases and J lost 2 bases. In germline, CDR1 is MNHNS, CDR2 SASEGT. This chain's CDR3 is CASSDLAGGTTDTQYF. The CDR3 coding sequence is TGTGCCAGCAGTGACCTAGCGGGAGGTACCACAGATACGCAGTATTTT.

The chain links TRBV12-3 or TRBV12-4 to TRBJ2-7; weak D call: TRBD2 (6 bases). Trimming took off 10 bases at V and 7 bases at J, with 17 bases between the two ends. The CDR3 has 12 amino acids. CDR3 sequence reads: CANSPGLGEQYF. The CDR3 coding sequence is TGTGCCAACAGCCCGGGACTTGGGGAGCAGTACTTC.

V gene TRBV9 combines with J gene TRBJ2-2; 12 positions agree with TRBD2. This CDR3 has 16 residues. The V segment lost 4 bases and the J segment 4 bases; nucleotides outside the gene matches: 5. The germline CDR1 and CDR2 sequences are SGDLS and YYNGEE. The chain's CDR3 is CASSPGLAGFTGELFF. CDR3 coding DNA: TGTGCCAGCAGCCCGGGACTAGCGGGTTTCACCGGGGAGCTGTTTTTT.

This clonotype was seen a few times. V usage is TRBV30 and J usage is TRBJ2-1; D might be TRBD1 (5 bases). Between the trimmed V and J ends, which lost 5 bases and 9 bases, there was a span of 11 bases. This CDR3 region has 11 residues. The germline gives CDR1 GTSNPN, CDR2 SVGIG (reference sequence). The CDR3 loop is CAWARVGEQFF. DNA of the CDR3: TGTGCCTGGGCCAGGGTCGGTGAGCAGTTCTTC.

This clonotype has only a few counts. V is TRBV7-2 and J is TRBJ2-7; D is possibly TRBD2 (5 bases). Per germline, CDR1 SGHTA and CDR2 FQGNSA. Trimming stripped 5 bases from V and 0 bases from J, with 11 bases between. The CDR3 loop spans 14 amino acids. The chain's CDR3 is CASSTRRDSYEQYF. The CDR3 DNA reads as TGTGCCAGCAGCACTCGACGGGACTCCTACGAGCAGTACTTC.

The chain joins TRBV20-1 to TRBJ2-7; D possibly corresponds to TRBD1 (6 bases). The CDR3 has 14 amino acids. Germline V gene sequence: CDR1 DFQATT, CDR2 SNEGSKA (reference sequence). The germline V and J ends were trimmed by 3 bases and 2 bases, with 14 bases remaining between them. The CDR3 sequence: CSARGPGQTYEQYF. In DNA form, the CDR3 reads TGCAGTGCTAGGGGCCCCGGACAGACCTACGAGCAGTACTTC.

The genes are TRBV28 and TRBJ2-1; D call uncertain. Germline V lookup: CDR1 MDHEN, CDR2 SYDVKM. The CDR3 contains 13 residues. Trimming removed 6 bases from V and 9 bases from J, with 15 bases in between. The CDR3 reads CASSPGYSSEQFF. The CDR3 DNA reads as TGTGCCAGCAGCCCGGGCTATAGTAGTGAGCAGTTCTTC.

The CDR3 loop reads CSVVGSDYGYTF. CDR3 nucleotides: TGCAGCGTTGTGGGTTCTGACTATGGCTACACCTTC. This rearrangement joins TRBV29-1 to TRBJ1-2; unclear D gene. Germline lookup yields CDR1 SQVTM and CDR2 ANQGSEA. The CDR3 sequence is 12 residues long. V shed 4 bases and J shed 3 bases, with 9 bases lying between them.

This clonotype was observed a handful of times. This chain joins TRBV20-1 and TRBJ2-3; TRBD1 matches at 7 bases. The J segment lost 0 bases and the V segment lost 3 bases, leaving 6 bases of the junction unmatched. The CDR3 contains 15 residues. Germline loops: CDR1 DFQATT, CDR2 SNEGSKA (reference sequence). The CDR3 DNA sequence: TGCAGTGCTAGTCACAGGGGAATTAGCACAGATACGCAGTATTTT. Amino acids: CSASHRGISTDTQYF.

The chain employs TRBV9 and TRBJ1-1; no clear D. The CDR3 length is 13 residues. V lost 3 bases to trimming and J lost 7 bases, with 13 bases between them. Per the germline V gene, CDR1 is SGDLS and CDR2 is YYNGEE. As DNA, the CDR3 is TGTGCCAGCAGCGCCAGTGGAGGAGGTGAAGCTTTCTTT. This sequence encodes CASSASGGGEAFF.

The chain has TRBV6-1 and TRBJ2-1; TRBD2 agrees at 12 bases. Trimming took 7 bases from V and 9 from J; bases not matched to a gene: 4. The CDR3 has 13 amino acids. Germline assignment: CDR1 MNHNS and CDR2 SASEGT. This chain's CDR3 is CASKASGGAEQFF. CDR3 bases: TGTGCCAGCAAGGCTAGCGGGGGGGCTGAGCAGTTCTTC.